This TCR beta chain was sequenced for a study of T cells in Graves' hyperthyroidism and ophthalmopathy (dated 2019 in TCRdb). Looking at the study overall: Peripheral blood was sampled at the time of initial diagnosis, prior to any treatment. Prospective prediction of ophthalmopathy was tested in an independent validation cohort consisting of 18 to 20 hyperthyroidism patients and some 15 patients who later progressed to ophthalmopathy. After blood sampling, hyperthyroidism patients were treated with methimazole at a starting dose of 30 mg daily, and ophthalmopathy patients were treated with high-dose intravenous methylprednisolone. TCR V-J signatures able to tell the groups apart were searched for in a discovery cohort of 100 or so patients, of whom 43 had Graves' ophthalmopathy and roughly 59 had stable Graves' hyperthyroidism. For training and testing, the 100 or so patients in the discovery cohort were randomly divided in a 7:3 ratio. The paper reports TCR Vbeta CDR3 sequencing of 135 peripheral blood samples: around 45 ophthalmopathy, about 75 hyperthyroidism and 17 progressor patients. In roughly six Graves' hyperthyroidism patients, the study also compared T-cell repertoires from thyroid tissue with T-cell repertoires from blood.

Trimming at the junction amounts to 3 bases on V and 5 bases on J, and the germline ends lie 24 bases apart. The germline V gene sets CDR1 to SGHRS and CDR2 to YFSETQ. Reading from cysteine to phenylalanine, the CDR3 counts 18 amino acids. The retained sequence is limited to the CDR3, 54 bases, with the frame set at the first base. Study-wide findings and limitations: In validation, progression to ophthalmopathy was predicted by the model with nearly 71% sensitivity and around 75% specificity, a median of about 6 months before onset. Most expanded thyroid clonotypes (frequency above 0.001) were also detected in blood, suggesting blood repertoires may reflect thyroid immune responses. A model built on a 13 V-J signature distinguished ophthalmopathy from stable hyperthyroidism, reaching around 87% sensitivity and about 81% specificity in cross-validation and 80%/75% in testing. No statistical method was used to set the sample size in advance, and investigators knew the group allocation.

Ophthalmopathy patients had moderately to severely active disease, with a Clinical Activity Score of 3 or more, a NOSPECS grade of 4 or more, and a disease duration of less than 3 months. Patients with uncontrolled infections, other autoimmune diseases, pregnancy or lactation were excluded. Diagnoses relied on clinical symptoms, serum thyroxine and TRAb, thyroid ultrasound and orbital computed tomography. PBMCs were separated from over 9 ml of fresh peripheral blood using Ficoll-Paque density gradient centrifugation. Total RNA was extracted using Trizol reagent, and RNA quality was assessed on an Agilent 2100 Bioanalyzer. Amplification of TCR beta CDR3 regions was carried out from RNA transcripts. The TCR CDR3 was subjected to a first round of RT-PCR using the HTBI primer set and the Qiagen OneStep RT-PCR kit. Libraries were constructed in a second round of multiplex PCR, after which size selection and purification were performed. Libraries were sequenced paired-end with 100 bp reads on an Illumina HiSeq2000. Per the original workflow: Raw data were processed with SOAPnuke, discarding reads with adapters, uncalled bases, mean Phred below 15, or no exact constant-primer or identifier match. COPE v1.2.5 was used to merge high-quality paired reads, and clonotypes were defined as unique nucleotide sequences. Clonotypes were aligned to IMGT TRBV, TRBD and TRBJ reference segments using MiTCR v1.1. The analysis included only V-J combinations with a frequency above 0.0001, which together covered roughly 99% of the repertoires. A TCS score was defined as the ratio between F50 (clonal expansion) and ExV (chaos), using BLOSUM62-based TCRdist between CDR3 peptides within each V-J. Welch's t-statistics and random forest reduced several hundred V-J features to around 14, which were used in a naive Bayes classifier (R e1071). TCRdb reran the public reads through fastp at Q25 and MiXCR, keeping productive beta chains. CDR3 protein sequences are deduplicated, and each keeps its most common genes and DNA. What appears here as the V and J calls and clone size reflects TCRdb's work, not the paper's. Here the sample has 600,000 to 650,000 distinct CDR3 sequences; around 20% occur a single time. The ten largest clones represent around a third of the sample.

This clonotype came up many times. The antigen it recognizes is unknown. No per-base quality is available; no much larger clone lies one base away. This chain is built from TRBV5-1 and TRBJ1-5; 6 matching bases give a weak D call of TRBD1. Input material: blood. This sequence was found in a man aged 25-45 years with Graves' ophthalmopathy. The base sequence is TGCGCCAGCAGCTGGAGGGCGGTGGAGGGGGAAGAAGATCAGCCCCAGCATTTT. This is translated as CASSWRAVEGEEDQPQHF.